The entry below gives a single T cell receptor beta chain sequence along with its context. This clonotype has more than one count but fewer than ten. The antigen it recognizes is unknown. Per-nucleotide qualities are absent, and no much larger clonotype sits a single base away. Library creation used 5' RACE. The sequencer listed for this sample is NextSeq 500. To correct for sequencing error and PCR bias, the TCR library protocol tagged individual cDNA molecules with unique molecular identifiers. Both TCR alpha and beta chains were sequenced, and tight co-correlation was observed between alpha and beta sequence abundances in each sample. As for how the authors treated the data: Decombinator V4 was used to annotate TCR sequences for V gene, J gene and CDR3. TCRs were defined as expanded if a significant change between any two time points was detected under a Poisson model with p below 0.0001. TCR abundances were normalised to the total number of TCRs sequenced in each sample and reported as counts per million. MAIT TCRs were defined by TRAV1-2 paired with TRAJ12, TRAJ20 or TRAJ33, and iNKT TCRs by TRAV10 paired with TRAJ18. VDJdb, accessed on 1 November 2021, was searched for TCRs annotated for CMV, EBV and SARS-CoV-2, and TCRs annotated for more than one antigen were excluded. TCRdb's own reprocessing of the public reads used fastp at Q25 and MiXCR and kept productive beta chains. Entries are consolidated by CDR3 protein sequence, retaining the most common genes and DNA. The V and J calls were not made by the authors but by TCRdb's processing. In this sample the table shows tens of thousands of distinct CDR3 sequences, approximately 10% of which occur a single time. The top ten clones comprise 3.9% of the sample.

This entry comes from a study of early T cells in non-severe SARS-CoV-2 infection (dated by TCRdb to 2020 to 2023). For the wider study: Bulk RNA from unsorted whole blood was used for TCR sequencing, so alpha and beta chains could not be paired.

Here is what the overall study found, with its caveats: VDJdb matching was skewed toward anti-spike CD8 responses, so virus-specific expansions were likely underestimated and private and CD4 specificities were missed.

Set within a cohort of healthcare workers in London, UK, this nested case-control study involved weekly PCR testing of nasopharyngeal swabs along with blood sampling. Healthcare workers were enrolled in the week of the UK lockdown, from 23 to 31 March 2020, and were followed every week for up to roughly 16 weeks. Inclusive of the bounding cysteine and phenylalanine, the CDR3 is 16 residues long. Left in the record is the CDR3 DNA by itself, 48 bases read in frame from the first base. From V the trimming removes 3 bases and from J it removes 9 bases, while the gene matches leave 10 bases of the junction unaccounted for. The germline V gene yields SQVTM for CDR1 and ANQGSEA for CDR2.

The V gene is TRBV29-1 and the J gene is TRBJ2-4, and 14 bases in between align with TRBD2. The sample consisted of whole blood, taken at baseline. The clonotype comes from an adult who was a healthcare worker with PCR-confirmed SARS-CoV-2 infection or an uninfected control (not recorded which). The DNA sequence is given as TGCAGCGTTGATACGGGACTAGCGGGAGTCGGAGGCATTCAGTACTTC. Translated, this is CSVDTGLAGVGGIQYF.